This TCR beta chain originates from a study of T cell responses to AZD1222 COVID-19 vaccine. Trimming at V came to 1 base and at J to 4 bases, leaving 5 bases not matched to a gene. CDR3 length: 15 amino acids. Germline assignment: CDR1 LNHDA and CDR2 SQIVND (reference sequence). Points from the study as a whole: Recipients of two AZD1222 doses showed rising Spike-specific TCR breadth and depth. White British ancestry dominated among donors, who included more females, and clonal diversity was possibly underestimated. As reported, nearly half of all spike-specific TCRs target variant regions that are unmutated. Only six individuals given AZD1222 were seropositive at baseline.

Turning to this clone: What it binds is not known.

Data came from immunoSEQ multiplex PCR; TCRdb stores just in-frame clones and leaves some out. This table holds approximately 150,000 clones, about 92% found once. Source: peripheral blood, taken on day 0 of AZD1222 vaccination. This TCR came from an adult in good health. This chain uses TRBV19 with TRBJ1-2; 8 bases are a match to TRBD1. In DNA form, the CDR3 reads TGTGCCAGTAGTATAGGGGGACAGGCCCTCTATGGCTACACCTTC. It translates to CASSIGGQALYGYTF.